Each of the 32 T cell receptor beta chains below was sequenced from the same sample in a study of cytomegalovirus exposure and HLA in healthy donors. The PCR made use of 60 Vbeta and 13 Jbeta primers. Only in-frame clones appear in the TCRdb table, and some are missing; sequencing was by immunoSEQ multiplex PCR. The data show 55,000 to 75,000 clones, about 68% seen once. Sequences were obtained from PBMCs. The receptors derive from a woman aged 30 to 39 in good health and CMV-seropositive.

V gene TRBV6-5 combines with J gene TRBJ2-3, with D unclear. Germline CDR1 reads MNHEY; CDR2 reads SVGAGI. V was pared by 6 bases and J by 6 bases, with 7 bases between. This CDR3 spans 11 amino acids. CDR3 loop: CASRHMDTQYF. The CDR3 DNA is TGTGCCAGCAGACATATGGATACGCAGTATTTT.

The CDR3 nucleotides are TGTGCCAGCAGATCTAGGGACAGCCTAGAGAAGAATGAAAAACTGTTTTTT. It is translated as CASRSRDSLEKNEKLFF. V gene TRBV7-9 combines with J gene TRBJ1-4; 7 positions match TRBD1. Losses at the gene ends were 6 bases for V and 5 bases for J; bases not matched to a gene: 15. Germline lookup yields CDR1 SEHNR and CDR2 FQNEAQ (reference sequence). The CDR3 runs 17 residues.

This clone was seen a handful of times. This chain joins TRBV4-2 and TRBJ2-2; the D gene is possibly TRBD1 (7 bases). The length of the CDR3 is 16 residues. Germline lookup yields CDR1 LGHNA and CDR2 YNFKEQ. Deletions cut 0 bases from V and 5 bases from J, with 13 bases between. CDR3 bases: TGTGCCAGCAGCCAAGACTGGGCAGGGGGGACCGGGGAGCTGTTTTTT. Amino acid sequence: CASSQDWAGGTGELFF.

The CDR3 sequence is CASSLEDASASGYNEQFF. CDR3 nucleotide sequence: TGTGCCAGCAGCTTAGAGGATGCTAGTGCTAGCGGCTACAATGAGCAGTTCTTC. The rearrangement joins TRBV7-6 to TRBJ2-1, with 7 bases lining up with TRBD2. The trim removed 1 base at V and 3 bases at J, leaving 12 bases unmatched. This CDR3 has 18 amino acids. Germline CDR1 SGHVS, CDR2 FNYEAQ.

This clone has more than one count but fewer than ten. This CDR3 reads CASTPGTGNNEQFF. DNA for the CDR3: TGTGCCAGCACCCCCGGGACAGGGAACAATGAGCAGTTCTTC. This chain links TRBV7-3 with TRBJ2-1, with TRBD1 matching over 9 bases. Germline assignment: CDR1 SGHTA and CDR2 FQGTGA. J gave up 5 bases and V 7 bases, and 6 bases lay outside the gene matches. The CDR3 is made up of 14 amino acids.

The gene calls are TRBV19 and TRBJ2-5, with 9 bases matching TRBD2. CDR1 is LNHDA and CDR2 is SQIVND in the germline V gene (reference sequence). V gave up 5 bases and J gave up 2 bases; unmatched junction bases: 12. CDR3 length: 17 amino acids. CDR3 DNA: TGTGCCAGTAGTCCCACGACTATAGCGGGAGCTCAAGAGACCCAGTACTTC. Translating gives CASSPTTIAGAQETQYF.

As DNA, the CDR3 is TGTGCCAGCCTAGGGGGCGCCTGTGCCTACGAGCAGTACTTC. It yields the protein CASLGGACAYEQYF. The chain links TRBV7-6 to TRBJ2-7, with 7 bases lining up with TRBD1. The CDR3 runs 14 residues. Germline V lookup: CDR1 SGHVS, CDR2 FNYEAQ. Unmatched junction bases numbered 9, after V lost 8 bases and J lost 2 bases.

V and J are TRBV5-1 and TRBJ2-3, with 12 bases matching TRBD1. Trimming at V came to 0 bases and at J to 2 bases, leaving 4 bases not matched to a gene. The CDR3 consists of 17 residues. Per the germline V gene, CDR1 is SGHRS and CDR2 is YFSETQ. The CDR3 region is CASSLGGTGGHTDTQYF. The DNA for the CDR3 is TGCGCCAGCAGCTTGGGCGGGACAGGGGGCCACACAGATACGCAGTATTTT.

The DNA of the CDR3 is TGTGCCAGCTCCCCGACAGATACGCAGTATTTT. This sequence encodes CASSPTDTQYF. J is TRBJ2-3 and V is TRBV18; no reliable D call. V was pared by 6 bases and J by 3 bases, with 4 bases between. The CDR3 extends over 11 amino acids. CDR1 is KGHSH and CDR2 is LQKENI in the germline V gene. Full variable domain (remainder filled in from reference TRBV18 and TRBJ2-3): NAGVMQNPRHLVRRRGQEARLRCSPMKGHSHVYWYRQLPEEGLKFMVYLQKENIIDESGMPKERFSAEFPKEGPSILRIQQVVRGDSAAYFCASSPTDTQYFGPGTRLTVL.

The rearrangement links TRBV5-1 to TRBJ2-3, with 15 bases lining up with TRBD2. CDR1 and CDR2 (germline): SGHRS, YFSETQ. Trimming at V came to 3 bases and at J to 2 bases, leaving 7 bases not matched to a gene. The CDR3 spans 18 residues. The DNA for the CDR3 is TGCGCCAGCAGCTCCGGACTAGCGGGAGGGCCGGTCACAGATACGCAGTATTTT. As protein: CASSSGLAGGPVTDTQYF.

In DNA, the CDR3 is TGTGCCAGTAGTGCCAGACAGGGTAGCAATCAGCCCCAGCATTTT. It is translated as CASSARQGSNQPQHF. This chain uses TRBV19 with TRBJ1-5, with 7 bases that match TRBD1. The CDR3 has 15 residues. The V and J ends lost 5 bases and 0 bases, in that order; junction bases with no gene match: 4. Germline V CDR1 and CDR2: LNHDA, SQIVND (reference sequence).

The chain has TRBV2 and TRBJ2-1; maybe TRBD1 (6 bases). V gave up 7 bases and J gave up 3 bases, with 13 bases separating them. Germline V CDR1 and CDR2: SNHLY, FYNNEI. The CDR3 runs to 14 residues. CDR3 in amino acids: CASTGQIFYNEQFF. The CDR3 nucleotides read TGTGCCAGCACCGGACAGATCTTCTACAATGAGCAGTTCTTC.

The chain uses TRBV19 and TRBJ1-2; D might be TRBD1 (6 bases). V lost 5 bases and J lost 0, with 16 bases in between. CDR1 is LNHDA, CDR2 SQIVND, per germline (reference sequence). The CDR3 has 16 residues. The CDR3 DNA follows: TGTGCCAGTAGTTCCAGAAGACAGGACCCTAACTATGGCTACACCTTC. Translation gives CASSSRRQDPNYGYTF.

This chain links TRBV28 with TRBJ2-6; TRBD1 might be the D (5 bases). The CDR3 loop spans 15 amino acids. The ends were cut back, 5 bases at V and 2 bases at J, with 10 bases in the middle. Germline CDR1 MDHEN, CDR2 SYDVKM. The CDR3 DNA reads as TGTGCCAGCAGTCCTCCAGGGCCTGGGGCCAACGTCCTGACTTTC. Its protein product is CASSPPGPGANVLTF.

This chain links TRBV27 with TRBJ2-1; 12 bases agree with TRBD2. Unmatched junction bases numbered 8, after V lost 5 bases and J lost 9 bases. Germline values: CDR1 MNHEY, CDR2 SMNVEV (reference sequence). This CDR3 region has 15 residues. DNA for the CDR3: TGTGCCAGCAGTCCTTCCCCTAGCGGGAGGGCTGAGCAGTTCTTC. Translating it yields CASSPSPSGRAEQFF.

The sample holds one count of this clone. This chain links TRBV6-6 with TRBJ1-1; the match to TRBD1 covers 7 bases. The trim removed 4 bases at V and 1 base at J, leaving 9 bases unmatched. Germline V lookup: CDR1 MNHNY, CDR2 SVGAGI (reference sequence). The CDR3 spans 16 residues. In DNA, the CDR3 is TGTGCCAGCAGTTTCGTAGACAGGGATGCGAACACTGAAGCTTTCTTT. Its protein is CASSFVDRDANTEAFF.

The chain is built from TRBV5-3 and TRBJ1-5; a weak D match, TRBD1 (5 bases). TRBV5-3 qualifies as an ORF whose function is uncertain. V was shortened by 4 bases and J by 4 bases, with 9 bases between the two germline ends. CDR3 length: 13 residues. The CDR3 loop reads CARSLTVNQPQHF. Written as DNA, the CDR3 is TGTGCCAGAAGCCTGACAGTAAATCAGCCCCAGCATTTT.

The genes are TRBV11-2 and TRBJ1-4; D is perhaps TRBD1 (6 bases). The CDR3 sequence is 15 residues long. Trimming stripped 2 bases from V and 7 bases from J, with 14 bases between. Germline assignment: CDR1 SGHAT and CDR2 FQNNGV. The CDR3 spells CASSLLTGLGEKLFF. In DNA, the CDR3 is TGTGCCAGCAGCTTACTTACAGGGTTGGGTGAAAAACTGTTTTTT.

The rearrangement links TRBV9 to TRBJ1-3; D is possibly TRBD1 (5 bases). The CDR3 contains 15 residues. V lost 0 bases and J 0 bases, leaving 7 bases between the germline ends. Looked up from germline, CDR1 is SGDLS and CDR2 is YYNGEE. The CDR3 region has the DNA TGTGCCAGCAGCGTAGTGGGGGGCTCTGGAAACACCATATATTTT. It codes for CASSVVGGSGNTIYF.

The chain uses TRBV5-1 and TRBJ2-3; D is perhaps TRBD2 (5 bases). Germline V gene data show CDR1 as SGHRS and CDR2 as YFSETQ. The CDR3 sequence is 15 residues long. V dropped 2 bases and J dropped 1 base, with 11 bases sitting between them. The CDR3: CASSFGLAGTDTQYF. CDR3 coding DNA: TGCGCCAGCAGCTTCGGGCTAGCTGGCACAGATACGCAGTATTTT.

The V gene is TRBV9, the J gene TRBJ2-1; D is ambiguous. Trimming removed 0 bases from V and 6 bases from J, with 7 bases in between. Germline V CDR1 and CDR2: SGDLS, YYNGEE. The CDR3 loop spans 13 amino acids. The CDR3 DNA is TGTGCCAGCAGCGTAGTTTCTAGCAATGAGCAGTTCTTC. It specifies CASSVVSSNEQFF.

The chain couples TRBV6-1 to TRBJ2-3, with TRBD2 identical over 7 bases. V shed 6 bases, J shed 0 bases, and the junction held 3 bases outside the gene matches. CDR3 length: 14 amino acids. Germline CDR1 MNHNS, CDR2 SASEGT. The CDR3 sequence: CASSSLASTDTQYF. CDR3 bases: TGTGCCAGCAGCTCACTAGCGAGCACAGATACGCAGTATTTT.

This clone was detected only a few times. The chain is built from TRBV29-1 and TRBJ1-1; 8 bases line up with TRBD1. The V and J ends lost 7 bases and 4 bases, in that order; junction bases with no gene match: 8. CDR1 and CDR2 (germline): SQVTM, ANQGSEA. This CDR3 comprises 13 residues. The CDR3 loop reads CSADRGSGTEAFF. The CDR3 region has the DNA TGCAGCGCCGACAGGGGCTCTGGCACTGAAGCTTTCTTT. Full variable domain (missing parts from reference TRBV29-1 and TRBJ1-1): SAVISQKPSRDICQRGTSLTIQCQVDSQVTMMFWYRQQPGQSLTLIATANQGSEATYESGFVIDKFPISRPNLTFSTLTVSNMSPEDSSIYLCSADRGSGTEAFFGQGTRLTVV.

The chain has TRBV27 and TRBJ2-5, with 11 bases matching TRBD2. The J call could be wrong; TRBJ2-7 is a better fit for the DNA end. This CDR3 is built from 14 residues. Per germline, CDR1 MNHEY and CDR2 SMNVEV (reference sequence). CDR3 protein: CASSTSGSNYEQYF. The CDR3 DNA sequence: TGTGCCAGCAGTACTAGCGGGAGTAACTACGAGCAGTACTTC.

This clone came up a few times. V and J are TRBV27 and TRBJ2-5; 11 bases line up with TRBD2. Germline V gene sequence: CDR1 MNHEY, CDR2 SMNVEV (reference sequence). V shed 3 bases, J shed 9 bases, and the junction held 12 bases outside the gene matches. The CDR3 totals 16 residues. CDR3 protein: CASSFDPSGGRSAQYF. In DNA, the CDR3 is TGTGCCAGCAGTTTCGACCCTAGCGGGGGGAGGTCGGCCCAGTACTTC.

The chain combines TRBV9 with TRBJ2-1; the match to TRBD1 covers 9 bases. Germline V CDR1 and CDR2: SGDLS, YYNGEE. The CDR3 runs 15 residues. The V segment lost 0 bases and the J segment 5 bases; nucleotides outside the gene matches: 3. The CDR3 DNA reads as TGTGCCAGCAGCGTAGTGGGACAGGGAAACAATGAGCAGTTCTTC. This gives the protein CASSVVGQGNNEQFF.

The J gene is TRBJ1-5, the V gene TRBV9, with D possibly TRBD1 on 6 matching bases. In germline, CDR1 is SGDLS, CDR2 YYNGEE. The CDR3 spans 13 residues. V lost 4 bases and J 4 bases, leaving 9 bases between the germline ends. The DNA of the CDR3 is TGTGCCAGCAGCCGGACAGTAAATCAGCCCCAGCATTTT. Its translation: CASSRTVNQPQHF.

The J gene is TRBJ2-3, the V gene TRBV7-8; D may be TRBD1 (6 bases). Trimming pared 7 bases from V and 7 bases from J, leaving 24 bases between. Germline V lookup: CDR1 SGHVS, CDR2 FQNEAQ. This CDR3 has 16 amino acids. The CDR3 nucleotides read TGTGCCAGCACCCCAAGGGGGACAACCCGCTCAAATACGCAGTATTTT. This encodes CASTPRGTTRSNTQYF.

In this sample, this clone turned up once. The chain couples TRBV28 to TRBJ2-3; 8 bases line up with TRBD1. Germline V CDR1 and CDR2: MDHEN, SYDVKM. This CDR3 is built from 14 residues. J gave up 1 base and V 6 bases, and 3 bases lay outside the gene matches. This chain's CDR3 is CASSLDRGTDTQYF. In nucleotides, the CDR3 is TGTGCCAGCAGCCTGGACAGGGGCACAGATACGCAGTATTTT.

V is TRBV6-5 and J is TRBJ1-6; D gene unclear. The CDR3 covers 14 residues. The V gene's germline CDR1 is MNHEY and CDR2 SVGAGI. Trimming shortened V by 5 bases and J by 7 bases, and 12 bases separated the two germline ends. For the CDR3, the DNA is TGTGCCAGCAGTGACCGGGATATCAATTCACCCCTCCACTTT. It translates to CASSDRDINSPLHF.

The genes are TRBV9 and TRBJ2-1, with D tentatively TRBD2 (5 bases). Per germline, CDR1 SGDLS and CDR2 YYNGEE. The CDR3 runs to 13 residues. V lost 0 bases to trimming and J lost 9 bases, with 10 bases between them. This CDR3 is CASSVVGESEQFF. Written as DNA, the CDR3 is TGTGCCAGCAGCGTAGTCGGGGAAAGTGAGCAGTTCTTC.

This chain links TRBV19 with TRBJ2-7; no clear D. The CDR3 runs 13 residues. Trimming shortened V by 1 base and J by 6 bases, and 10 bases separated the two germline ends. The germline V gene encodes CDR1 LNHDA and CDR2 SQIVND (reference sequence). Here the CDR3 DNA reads TGTGCCAGTAGTATAGGCCAAAAGCGCGAGCAGTACTTC. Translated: CASSIGQKREQYF.